This T cell receptor beta chain derives from a study of cytomegalovirus exposure and HLA in healthy donors. With regard to this clone: Its cognate antigen is unknown.

The table came from immunoSEQ multiplex PCR; TCRdb's copy has only in-frame clones and leaves some out. The table records tens of thousands of clones, 85% to 95% of them present only once. Study-wide results and caveats: Rarity characterized most TCR sequences, yet some public TCRs appeared in many donors. The listing of roughly 160 TCR beta chains classed them as cytomegalovirus-associated. Cytomegalovirus status was reportedly diagnosed by the classifier with high specificity and sensitivity.

The donors belonged to the roughly 110-subject validation cohort, separate from the roughly 600-subject first cohort. After removal of 5 bases from V and 4 bases from J, the junction contained 10 bases not matched to a gene. Germline CDR1 reads LNHDA; CDR2 reads SQIVND (reference sequence). The CDR3 runs to 16 residues. The J gene is TRBJ1-1, the V gene TRBV19; 10 nucleotides align to TRBD1. The sequencing sample was made of PBMCs. This sequence originates from a young woman in good health and CMV-seropositive. The CDR3 DNA follows: TGTGCCAGTAGTTCCGGGACAGGGGCCGACTTCACTGAAGCTTTCTTT. Protein: CASSSGTGADFTEAFF.